The 16 T cell receptor beta chains listed next were all sequenced from one sample in a study of blood T cell repertoires in COVID-19. Sequencing used immunoSEQ multiplex PCR; TCRdb keeps in-frame clones, though not all of them. The sample has 150,000 to 180,000 clones, about 85% seen once; the top ten hold 0.6% to 0.7%. The specimen sequenced was peripheral blood. The receptors stem from a man aged 60-69 years with COVID-19, enrolled during active disease.

The J gene is TRBJ1-1, the V gene TRBV6-5; D is undetermined. The CDR3 consists of 14 residues. Between the trimmed V and J ends, which lost 7 bases and 5 bases, there was a span of 17 bases. Per germline, CDR1 MNHEY and CDR2 SVGAGI. The CDR3 nucleotides are TGTGCCAGCACCCCGTCCGGGGTTCGAACTGAAGCTTTCTTT. This codes for CASTPSGVRTEAFF.

The CDR3 nucleotides are TGTGCCAGTAGTATGGCAGGGGAGTTCTATGGCTACACCTTC. Translating gives CASSMAGEFYGYTF. The chain carries TRBV19 and TRBJ1-2, with a possible D match to TRBD1 (6 bases). Germline V CDR1 and CDR2: LNHDA, SQIVND (reference sequence). Trimming cost V 3 bases and J 4 bases, with 12 bases left between them. The CDR3 covers 14 residues.

The chain recombines TRBV6-5 with TRBJ1-4; TRBD1 might be the D (6 bases). Trimming pared 7 bases from V and 3 bases from J, leaving 12 bases between. The CDR3 has 14 amino acids. Germline V gives CDR1 MNHEY, CDR2 SVGAGI. The CDR3, as DNA: TGTGCCAGCAAAGGGGGAACAGCTAATGAAAAACTGTTTTTT. Residues: CASKGGTANEKLFF.

The chain couples TRBV12-5 to TRBJ1-5; D perhaps matches TRBD1 (6 bases). Germline assignment: CDR1 LGHNT and CDR2 FRNRAP. The CDR3 length is 14 residues. The V and J ends lost 7 bases and 6 bases respectively, with 16 bases between them. The CDR3 DNA reads TGTGCTAGTGACATACAGGGTCGCGGTCAGCCCCAGCATTTT. It encodes CASDIQGRGQPQHF.

The chain has TRBV6-5 and TRBJ1-3, with D uncertain. Per germline, CDR1 MNHEY and CDR2 SVGAGI. CDR3 length: 14 amino acids. Trimming shortened V by 2 bases and J by 0 bases, and 5 bases separated the two germline ends. Here the CDR3 DNA reads TGTGCCAGCAGTTACGACTACTCTGGAAACACCATATATTTT. Translating gives CASSYDYSGNTIYF.

The chain employs TRBV3-1 (or the pseudogene TRBV3-2) and TRBJ1-2; no clear D. V lost 3 bases and J 4 bases, leaving 24 bases between the germline ends. CDR1 is LGHDT and CDR2 is YNNKEL in the germline V gene (reference sequence). This CDR3 has 18 residues. Here the CDR3 reads CASSHPMCRIRCTYGYTF. The DNA for the CDR3 is TGTGCCAGCAGCCACCCTATGTGCAGGATAAGGTGCACCTATGGCTACACCTTC.

The chain carries TRBV30 and TRBJ2-5; 8 nucleotides align to TRBD1. This CDR3 contains 16 residues. Germline trimming cut 4 bases from V and 1 base from J; bases unmatched to any gene: 11. Germline V gene sequence: CDR1 GTSNPN, CDR2 SVGIG (reference sequence). The CDR3 DNA sequence: TGTGCCTGGATTTCCGACAGGGGATTAAGCCAAGAGACCCAGTACTTC. This translates into CAWISDRGLSQETQYF.

The chain uses TRBV9 and TRBJ2-1; TRBD2 is a possible D gene (5 bases). From germline, CDR1 is SGDLS and CDR2 YYNGEE. This CDR3 has 15 residues. The ends were cut back, 3 bases at V and 0 bases at J, with 10 bases in the middle. CDR3 bases: TGTGCCAGCAGCGCCCGGGGAAACTCCTACAATGAGCAGTTCTTC. Protein: CASSARGNSYNEQFF.

This clone was detected only once. This sequence joins TRBV7-9 and TRBJ1-2; unclear D gene. V was shortened by 5 bases and J by 1 base, with 20 bases between the two germline ends. This CDR3 spans 17 amino acids. Germline assignment: CDR1 SEHNR and CDR2 FQNEAQ (reference sequence). The CDR3 loop reads CASSPRTRQTLNYGYTF. CDR3 DNA sequence: TGTGCCAGCAGCCCCCGAACCCGCCAGACACTTAACTATGGCTACACCTTC.

The chain is built from TRBV5-1 and TRBJ1-1; D remains unclear. The CDR3 runs 12 residues. V lost 2 bases and J 2 bases, leaving 4 bases between the germline ends. Looked up from germline, CDR1 is SGHRS and CDR2 is YFSETQ. CDR3 DNA: TGCGCCAGCAGCTTCCAAAACACTGAAGCTTTCTTT. Translation gives CASSFQNTEAFF.

This clone was recorded once. The chain couples TRBV11-2 to TRBJ2-1, with 9 bases matching TRBD2. J gave up 5 bases and V 5 bases, and 10 bases lay outside the gene matches. The CDR3 has 16 residues. The germline CDR1 and CDR2 sequences are SGHAT and FQNNGV. CDR3 DNA sequence: TGTGCCAGCAGCCGAGAGCGGGAGGTGGGGGACAATGAGCAGTTCTTC. Translated: CASSREREVGDNEQFF.

The chain recombines TRBV28 with TRBJ2-7; 8 bases are a match to TRBD1. With V trimmed by 7 bases and J by 3 bases, 11 bases remained unmatched. Germline assignment: CDR1 MDHEN and CDR2 SYDVKM. This CDR3 comprises 15 residues. This CDR3 reads CASNPHRQGNYEQYF. The CDR3 nucleotides read TGTGCCAGCAACCCCCATCGACAGGGGAACTACGAGCAGTACTTC.

This clone has just a few counts. This rearrangement joins TRBV2 to TRBJ1-1, with TRBD1 identical over 10 bases. J was trimmed by 2 bases and V by 6 bases; bases with no gene match: 6. Germline V gene data show CDR1 as SNHLY and CDR2 as FYNNEI. The length of the CDR3 is 15 residues. In DNA form, the CDR3 reads TGTGCCAGCAGCGGGGACAGGGGCGCTAACACTGAAGCTTTCTTT. It encodes CASSGDRGANTEAFF. Together with reference TRBV2 and TRBJ1-1, the CDR3 gives the full variable domain: EPEVTQTPSHQVTQMGQEVILRCVPISNHLYFYWYRQILGQKVEFLVSFYNNEISEKSEIFDDQFSVERPDGSNFTLKIRSTKLEDSAMYFCASSGDRGANTEAFFGQGTRLTVV.

This clone was seen a handful of times. The chain employs TRBV28 and TRBJ1-2, with unresolved D. The V end was cut by 5 bases, the J end by 8 bases, with 24 bases between. This CDR3 spans 16 amino acids. The germline V gene has CDR1 MDHEN and CDR2 SYDVKM. CDR3 DNA: TGTGCCAGCAGTCTCCCCTACCGGGTTAGGTCCGCGGGCTACACCTTC. Encoded protein: CASSLPYRVRSAGYTF.

The rearrangement uses TRBV5-8 and TRBJ1-2; 7 nucleotides agree with TRBD1. J was trimmed by 5 bases and V by 0 bases; bases with no gene match: 4. The CDR3 is 14 amino acids. In germline, CDR1 is SGHTS, CDR2 YDEGEE. DNA of the CDR3: TGTGCCAGCAGCTTGGTTCAGGGGGGATATGGCTACACCTTC. It specifies CASSLVQGGYGYTF.

The chain employs TRBV6-6 and TRBJ1-2; TRBD1 is a possible D gene (6 bases). The CDR3 sequence is 12 residues long. Germline-derived CDR1 and CDR2 are MNHNY and SVGAGI (reference sequence). V gave up 6 bases and J gave up 5 bases, with 10 bases separating them. The CDR3 sequence: CASSWDIYGYTF. CDR3 sequence (DNA): TGTGCCAGCAGCTGGGACATTTATGGCTACACCTTC.